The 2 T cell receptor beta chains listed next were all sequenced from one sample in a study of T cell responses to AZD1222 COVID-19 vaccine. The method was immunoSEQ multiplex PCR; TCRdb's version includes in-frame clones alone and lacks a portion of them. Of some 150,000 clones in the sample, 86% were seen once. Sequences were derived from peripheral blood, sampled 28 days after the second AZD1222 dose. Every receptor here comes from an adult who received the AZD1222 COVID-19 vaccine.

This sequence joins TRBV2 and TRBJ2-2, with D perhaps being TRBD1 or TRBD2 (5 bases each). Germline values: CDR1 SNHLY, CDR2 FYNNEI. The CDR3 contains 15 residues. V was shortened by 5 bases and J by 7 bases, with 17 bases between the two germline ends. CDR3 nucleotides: TGTGCCAGCAGTCCCTCGGGTAGAGGGGTCGGGGAGCTGTTTTTT. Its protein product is CASSPSGRGVGELFF.

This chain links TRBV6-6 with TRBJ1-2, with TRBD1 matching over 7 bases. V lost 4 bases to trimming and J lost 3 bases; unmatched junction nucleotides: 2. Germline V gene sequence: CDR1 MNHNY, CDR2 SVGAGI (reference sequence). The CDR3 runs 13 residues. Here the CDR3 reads CASSLTGDYGYTF. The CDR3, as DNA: TGTGCCAGCAGTTTAACAGGGGACTATGGCTACACCTTC.